This T cell receptor (beta chain) was captured in a study of T cell repertoires in cytomegalovirus infection. Overall study context: Both CMV infection and a matching HLA type were indicated by public TCR beta signatures.

J lost 13 bases, V lost 3 bases, and 13 bases had no gene match. The CDR3 consists of 14 residues. Germline values: CDR1 DFQATT, CDR2 SNEGSKA (reference sequence). In TCRdb, the reads were re-called with MiXCR into one record per CDR3 protein. The sample has about 460,000 distinct CDR3 sequences, 11% seen once; the top ten hold roughly 10%. The V gene is TRBV20-1, the J gene TRBJ2-1; 9 bases match TRBD2. Sequenced: PBMCs. The clonotype was recovered from a human donor in good health (CMV status not recorded). Some clones in this sample may be carry-over from other donors' samples. This CDR3 reads CSASALAGYLGQFF. The CDR3 nucleotides read TGCAGTGCTAGTGCGCTAGCGGGATACCTGGGACAGTTCTTC.